This entry lists 19 T cell receptor beta chains sequenced from one sample in a study of OX40 agonist ivuxolimab in advanced cancers. Assay: immunoSEQ multiplex PCR; the TCRdb copy retains only in-frame clones and omits some. Among about 80,000 clones listed, around 86% were seen once. Sequenced here: CD4+ or CD8+ T cells sorted from blood, sampled in a trial of the OX40 agonist ivuxolimab. The receptors were sampled from an adult with an advanced solid tumor such as melanoma, head and neck, liver or kidney cancer.

V is TRBV4-1 and J is TRBJ2-3; D call uncertain. Germline assignment: CDR1 MGHRA and CDR2 YSYEKL. V lost 4 bases and J 0 bases, leaving 5 bases between the germline ends. The CDR3 runs 13 residues. DNA of the CDR3: TGCGCCAGCAGCCCGCTAAGCACAGATACGCAGTATTTT. This codes for CASSPLSTDTQYF.

The chain carries TRBV4-1 and TRBJ2-7; no clear D. Looked up from germline, CDR1 is MGHRA and CDR2 is YSYEKL. The CDR3 extends over 15 amino acids. Between the trimmed V and J ends, which lost 1 base and 0 bases, there was a span of 10 bases. The CDR3 region is CASSQAPGGSYEQYF. CDR3 DNA sequence: TGCGCCAGCAGCCAAGCTCCCGGCGGCTCCTACGAGCAGTACTTC.

This rearrangement joins TRBV7-9 to TRBJ2-7; TRBD1 aligns across 7 bases. V was pared by 0 bases and J by 3 bases, with 11 bases of the junction left unmatched. The CDR3 spans 17 residues. Germline V lookup: CDR1 SEHNR, CDR2 FQNEAQ (reference sequence). This CDR3 is CASSLAPDSTGNYEQYF. The CDR3 region has the DNA TGTGCCAGCAGCTTAGCCCCGGACTCGACAGGGAACTACGAGCAGTACTTC.

J is TRBJ1-3 and V is TRBV5-4; D remains ambiguous. The CDR3 spans 14 residues. Per the germline V gene, CDR1 is SGHNT and CDR2 is YYREEE (reference sequence). V was pared by 1 base and J by 4 bases, with 9 bases between. CDR3 in amino acids: CASSLTDPGNTIYF. In DNA, the CDR3 is TGTGCCAGCAGCTTGACTGACCCGGGAAACACCATATATTTT.

This clone was observed a handful of times. This chain uses TRBV5-1 with TRBJ2-3, with 9 positions matching TRBD2. Germline V gene lookup returns CDR1 SGHRS and CDR2 YFSETQ. The V segment lost 4 bases and the J segment 0 bases; nucleotides outside the gene matches: 9. The CDR3 has 17 residues. CDR3 bases: TGCGCCAGCAGCAAAAAGACTAGCGGAACAAGCACAGATACGCAGTATTTT. Protein: CASSKKTSGTSTDTQYF.

The V and J genes are TRBV6-5 and TRBJ2-7; TRBD2 matches at 10 bases. CDR3 length: 15 residues. V gave up 5 bases and J gave up 3 bases; unmatched junction bases: 7. Germline CDR1 and CDR2: MNHEY and SVGAGI. CDR3 sequence (DNA): TGTGCCAGCAGTAAGGGGGCTAGCGGGAGCTACGAGCAGTACTTC. Amino acids: CASSKGASGSYEQYF.

The chain combines TRBV6-5 with TRBJ2-1; unclear D gene. V lost 5 bases, J lost 9 bases, and 17 bases lay in between. CDR1 is MNHEY, CDR2 SVGAGI, per germline. The CDR3 loop spans 14 amino acids. CDR3 sequence: CASSRLVADREQFF. DNA for the CDR3: TGTGCCAGCAGTCGACTTGTCGCCGATCGTGAGCAGTTCTTC.

This rearrangement joins TRBV11-1 to TRBJ2-2; the D is unclear. V shed 1 base and J shed 5 bases, with 5 bases lying between them. The germline V gene has CDR1 SGHAT and CDR2 FQDESV (reference sequence). The CDR3 sequence is 13 residues long. DNA for the CDR3: TGTGCCAGCAGCTTAGACAAGACCGGGGAGCTGTTTTTT. It translates to CASSLDKTGELFF.

CDR3 nucleotides: TGTGCCAGCAGTGAAGGACAGGGAGCTTTCTTT. Translated, it gives CASSEGQGAFF. The chain couples TRBV6-1 to TRBJ1-1; 7 bases fit TRBD1. V lost 1 base, J lost 10 bases, and 0 bases stayed unmatched. Germline V gene lookup returns CDR1 MNHNS and CDR2 SASEGT. The CDR3 extends over 11 amino acids.

The chain recombines TRBV10-3 with TRBJ2-5; TRBD2 agrees at 14 bases. Germline lookup yields CDR1 ENHRY and CDR2 SYGVKD. CDR3 size: 16 residues. V was clipped by 6 bases and J by 3 bases; unmatched bases: 6. In nucleotides, the CDR3 is TGTGCCATCAGCGGGACTAGCGGGAGAGGGGAAGAGACCCAGTACTTC. Translated, it gives CAISGTSGRGEETQYF.

This rearrangement joins TRBV5-6 to TRBJ1-5; no definite D call. Germline V gene lookup returns CDR1 SGHDT and CDR2 YYEEEE. The V gene lost 0 bases and the J gene lost 2 bases, with 12 bases spanning the gap. This CDR3 spans 16 amino acids. CDR3 region: CASSLAGIFGNQPQHF. The CDR3 DNA follows: TGTGCCAGCAGCTTGGCGGGGATTTTCGGCAATCAGCCCCAGCATTTT.

The V call is TRBV28, the J call TRBJ1-3; D unclear. Trimming took off 6 bases at V and 0 bases at J, with 6 bases between the two ends. The V gene's germline CDR1 is MDHEN and CDR2 SYDVKM. The CDR3 is made up of 13 amino acids. The DNA for the CDR3 is TGTGCCAGCAGCCGGGGCTCTGGAAACACCATATATTTT. Its translation: CASSRGSGNTIYF.

The J gene is TRBJ2-3, the V gene TRBV10-2; 13 positions agree with TRBD2. This CDR3 spans 15 amino acids. The V gene's germline CDR1 is WSHSY and CDR2 SAAADI. After removal of 4 bases from V and 6 bases from J, the junction contained 4 bases not matched to a gene. The CDR3 coding sequence is TGCGCCAGCAGTGGTACTAGCGGGAGGGCGGATACGCAGTATTTT. This codes for CASSGTSGRADTQYF.

The chain combines TRBV7-2 with TRBJ1-4; D uncertain. Germline-derived CDR1 and CDR2 are SGHTA and FQGNSA. The CDR3 has 16 residues. Trimming took 5 bases from V and 0 from J, leaving 13 bases between them. The CDR3 sequence is CASSPHGPATNEKLFF. The CDR3 nucleotides are TGTGCCAGCAGCCCACACGGACCGGCAACTAATGAAAAACTGTTTTTT.

This rearrangement joins TRBV7-2 to TRBJ2-7; either TRBD1 or TRBD2 may fit D (7 bases each). The germline V gene has CDR1 SGHTA and CDR2 FQGNSA. V gave up 1 base and J gave up 4 bases, with 17 bases separating them. This CDR3 is built from 16 residues. DNA of the CDR3: TGTGCCAGCAGCTTAGATCAACTAGCGACAGGGTACGAGCAGTACTTC. This translates into CASSLDQLATGYEQYF.

The rearrangement uses TRBV6-6 and TRBJ2-5; 8 nucleotides align to TRBD2. The CDR3 spans 14 residues. The germline CDR1 and CDR2 sequences are MNHNY and SVGAGI (reference sequence). Trimming at V came to 6 bases and at J to 2 bases, leaving 5 bases not matched to a gene. CDR3 residues: CASSLAGAQETQYF. In DNA form, the CDR3 reads TGTGCCAGCAGCCTAGCGGGTGCGCAAGAGACCCAGTACTTC.

This chain uses TRBV7-2 with TRBJ2-3, with 7 bases that match TRBD2. V lost 7 bases to trimming and J lost 10 bases; unmatched junction nucleotides: 11. This CDR3 contains 13 residues. Germline CDR1 SGHTA, CDR2 FQGNSA. The CDR3 DNA follows: TGTGCCAGCACCCCCCCCCGCGGGGGTGCGCAGTATTTT. Residues: CASTPPRGGAQYF.

This chain joins TRBV7-8 and TRBJ1-5; a possible D gene is TRBD1 (6 bases). With 5 bases removed from V and 3 bases from J, the gap between germline ends came to 11 bases. Germline V lookup: CDR1 SGHVS, CDR2 FQNEAQ. CDR3 size: 14 residues. Here the CDR3 reads CASSPGQYNQPQHF. The DNA of the CDR3 is TGTGCCAGCAGCCCTGGACAGTACAATCAGCCCCAGCATTTT.

The chain joins TRBV5-1 to TRBJ1-3, with a possible D match to TRBD1 (6 bases). V was shortened by 4 bases and J by 4 bases, with 15 bases between the two germline ends. The germline V gene encodes CDR1 SGHRS and CDR2 YFSETQ. CDR3 size: 15 residues. CDR3 in amino acids: CASSETGDLGNTIYF. CDR3 bases: TGCGCCAGCAGCGAGACAGGAGATTTAGGAAACACCATATATTTT.